These 4 T cell receptor beta chains came from one sample sequenced in a study of shared clonotypes between healthy human individuals. The protocol was immunoSEQ multiplex PCR, while the TCRdb copy is restricted to in-frame clones and leaves out a portion. The sample holds 100,000 to 120,000 clones, around 65% seen once. Sequences were obtained from memory CD8+ T cells sorted from blood. Sample subset: CD45RO+ cells pooled with CCR7-negative TemRA cells. The receptors were sampled from a woman in her twenties or thirties in good health.

This clone was picked up one time. This chain connects TRBV5-4 to TRBJ2-7; 8 bases map to TRBD2. Germline V CDR1 and CDR2: SGHNT, YYREEE (reference sequence). V shed 0 bases, J shed 6 bases, and the junction held 14 bases outside the gene matches. The CDR3 sequence is 17 residues long. CDR3 loop: CASSLAGGLRVPSEQYF. The CDR3 bases are TGTGCCAGCAGCTTGGCGGGGGGGCTACGGGTCCCGAGCGAGCAGTACTTC.

CDR3 amino acids: CASSTLEGQTGDEQYF. The DNA for the CDR3 is TGTGCCAGTAGTACCCTAGAGGGGCAAACAGGGGACGAGCAGTACTTC. The J gene is TRBJ2-7, the V gene TRBV19; 7 positions agree with TRBD1. After removal of 4 bases from V and 5 bases from J, the junction contained 14 bases not matched to a gene. Germline-derived CDR1 and CDR2 are LNHDA and SQIVND (reference sequence). This CDR3 has 16 amino acids.

V usage is TRBV11-2 and J usage is TRBJ2-7; D is unclear. Trimming pared 2 bases from V and 0 bases from J, leaving 11 bases between. Germline V gene data show CDR1 as SGHAT and CDR2 as FQNNGV. The CDR3 sequence is 15 residues long. The CDR3 loop reads CASSLYYTSSYEQYF. The CDR3 nucleotides are TGTGCCAGCAGCTTATACTACACCAGCTCCTACGAGCAGTACTTC.

The sample holds many counts of this clone. The chain combines TRBV5-1 with TRBJ2-2; 14 positions agree with TRBD2. The CDR3 is made up of 17 amino acids. V was pared by 4 bases and J by 1 base, with 3 bases of the junction left unmatched. Germline V lookup: CDR1 SGHRS, CDR2 YFSETQ. The CDR3 sequence: CASSMTSGRENTGELFF. The CDR3 bases are TGCGCCAGCAGCATGACTAGCGGGAGGGAGAACACCGGGGAGCTGTTTTTT.